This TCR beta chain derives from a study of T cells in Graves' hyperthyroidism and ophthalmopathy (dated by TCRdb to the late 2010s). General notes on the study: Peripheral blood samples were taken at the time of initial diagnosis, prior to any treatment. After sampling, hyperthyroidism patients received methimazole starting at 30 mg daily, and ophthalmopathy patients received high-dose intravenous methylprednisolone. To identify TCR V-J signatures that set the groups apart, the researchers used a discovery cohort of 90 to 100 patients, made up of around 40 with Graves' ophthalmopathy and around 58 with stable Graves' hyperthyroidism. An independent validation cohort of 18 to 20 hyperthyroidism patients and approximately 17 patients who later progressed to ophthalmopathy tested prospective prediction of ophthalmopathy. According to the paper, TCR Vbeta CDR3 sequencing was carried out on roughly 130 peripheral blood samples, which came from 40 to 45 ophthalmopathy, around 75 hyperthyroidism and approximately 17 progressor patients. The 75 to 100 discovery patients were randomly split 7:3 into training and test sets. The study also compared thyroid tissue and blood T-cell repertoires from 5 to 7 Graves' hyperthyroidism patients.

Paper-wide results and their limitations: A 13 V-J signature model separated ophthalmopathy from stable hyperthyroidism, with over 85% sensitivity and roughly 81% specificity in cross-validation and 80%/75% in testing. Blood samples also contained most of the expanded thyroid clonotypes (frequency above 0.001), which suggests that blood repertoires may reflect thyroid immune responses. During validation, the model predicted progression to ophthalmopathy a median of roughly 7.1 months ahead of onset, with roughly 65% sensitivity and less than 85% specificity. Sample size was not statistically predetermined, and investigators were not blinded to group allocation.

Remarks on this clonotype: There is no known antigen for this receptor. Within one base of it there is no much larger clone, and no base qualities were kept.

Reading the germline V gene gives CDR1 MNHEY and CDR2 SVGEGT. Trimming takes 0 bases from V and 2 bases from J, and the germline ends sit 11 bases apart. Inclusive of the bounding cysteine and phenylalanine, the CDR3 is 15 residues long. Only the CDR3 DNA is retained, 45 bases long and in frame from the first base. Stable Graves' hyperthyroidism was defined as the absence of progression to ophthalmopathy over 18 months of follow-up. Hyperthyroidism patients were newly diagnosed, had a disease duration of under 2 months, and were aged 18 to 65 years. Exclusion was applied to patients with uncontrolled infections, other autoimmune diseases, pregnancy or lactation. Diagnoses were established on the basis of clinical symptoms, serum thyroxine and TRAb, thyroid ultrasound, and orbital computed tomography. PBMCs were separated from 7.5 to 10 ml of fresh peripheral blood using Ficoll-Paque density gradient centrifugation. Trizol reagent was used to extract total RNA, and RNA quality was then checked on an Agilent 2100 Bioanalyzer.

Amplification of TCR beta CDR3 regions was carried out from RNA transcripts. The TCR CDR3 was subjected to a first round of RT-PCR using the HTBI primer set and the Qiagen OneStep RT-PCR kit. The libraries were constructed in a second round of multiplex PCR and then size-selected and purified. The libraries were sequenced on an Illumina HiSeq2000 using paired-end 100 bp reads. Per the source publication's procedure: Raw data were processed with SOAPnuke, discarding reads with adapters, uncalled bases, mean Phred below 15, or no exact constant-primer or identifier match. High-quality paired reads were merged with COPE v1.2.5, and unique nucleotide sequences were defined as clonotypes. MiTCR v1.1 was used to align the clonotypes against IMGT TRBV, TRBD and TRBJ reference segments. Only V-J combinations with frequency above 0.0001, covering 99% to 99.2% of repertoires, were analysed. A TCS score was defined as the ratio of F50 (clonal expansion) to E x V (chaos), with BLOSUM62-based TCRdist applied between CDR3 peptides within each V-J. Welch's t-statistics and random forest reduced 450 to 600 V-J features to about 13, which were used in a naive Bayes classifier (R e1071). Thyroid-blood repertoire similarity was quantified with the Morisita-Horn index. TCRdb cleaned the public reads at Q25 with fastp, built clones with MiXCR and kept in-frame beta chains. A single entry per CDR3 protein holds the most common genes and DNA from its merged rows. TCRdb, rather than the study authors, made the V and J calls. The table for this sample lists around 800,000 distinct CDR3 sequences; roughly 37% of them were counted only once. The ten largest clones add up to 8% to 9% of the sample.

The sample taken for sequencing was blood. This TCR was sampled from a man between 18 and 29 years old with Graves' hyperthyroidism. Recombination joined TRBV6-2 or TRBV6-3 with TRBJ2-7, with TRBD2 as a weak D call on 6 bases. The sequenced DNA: TGTGCCAGCAGTTACTCGGAGGGCTGGACCTACGAGCAGTACTTC. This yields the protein CASSYSEGWTYEQYF.